The rows below give T cell receptor beta chains drawn from one sample of a study of cytotoxic CD8 clonotypes in ibrutinib-treated CLL. Clones were sequenced by immunoSEQ multiplex PCR, and TCRdb holds only the in-frame ones, with some missing. The table includes 150,000 to 200,000 clones, more than 70% detected once. The sequences come from PBMCs, collected at disease progression, from a patient treated with ibrutinib. These receptors were collected from a human donor with chronic lymphocytic leukemia. Both conserved end residues are part of each CDR3. Fields, in order: CDR3 protein, CDR3 DNA, V gene, J gene, D gene, clone size. The D gene is left open where the match is weak. Clone size appears in some rows only: once, few, many, or a class for an expanded clone.

CDR3: CASSEILGGAGEKLFF; DNA: TGTGCCAGCAGTGAAATCTTGGGGGGCGCAGGTGAAAAACTGTTTTTT; V: TRBV6-1; J: TRBJ1-4; D: .; size: .
CDR3: CASSSRLQGVFSTEAFF; DNA: TGTGCCAGCAGCTCGAGGCTACAGGGGGTCTTTAGTACTGAAGCTTTCTTT; V: TRBV5-4; J: TRBJ1-1; D: TRBD1; size: once
CDR3: CASSSENRGRNQPQHF; DNA: TGTGCCAGCAGTTCCGAAAACAGGGGCCGCAATCAGCCCCAGCATTTT; V: TRBV6-6; J: TRBJ1-5; D: TRBD1; size: .
CDR3: CASSLGTGGGGTDTQYF; DNA: TGTGCCAGCAGCTTAGGGACAGGGGGTGGTGGCACAGATACGCAGTATTTT; V: TRBV5-5; J: TRBJ2-3; D: TRBD1; size: .
CDR3: CASRAKYEQYF; DNA: TGTGCCAGCAGGGCGAAGTACGAGCAGTACTTC; V: TRBV21-1; J: TRBJ2-7; D: .; size: .
CDR3: CASSLYRDTSYEQYF; DNA: TGTGCCAGCAGTTTGTACCGGGACACGTCCTACGAGCAGTACTTC; V: TRBV28; J: TRBJ2-7; D: .; size: .
CDR3: CASSDLYEQYF; DNA: TGCGCCAGCAGTGACTTATACGAGCAGTACTTC; V: TRBV10-2; J: TRBJ2-7; D: .; size: once
CDR3: CASSSRLAGASDTQYF; DNA: TGCGCCAGCAGCTCCCGACTAGCGGGAGCGTCAGATACGCAGTATTTT; V: TRBV5-1; J: TRBJ2-3; D: TRBD2; size: .
CDR3: CASSLEPDVGYTF; DNA: TGTGCCAGCAGCTTAGAACCGGACGTCGGCTACACCTTC; V: TRBV5-4; J: TRBJ1-2; D: .; size: once
CDR3: CASRRPGQGVHTEAFF; DNA: TGTGCCAGCAGACGCCCGGGACAGGGGGTTCACACTGAAGCTTTCTTT; V: TRBV5-8; J: TRBJ1-1; D: TRBD1; size: .
CDR3: CASGSRGDRNYEQYF; DNA: TGTGCTAGTGGTTCCCGTGGAGATCGAAACTACGAGCAGTACTTC; V: TRBV12-5; J: TRBJ2-7; D: .; size: .
CDR3: CASSEAQGQGLYSLYEQYF; DNA: TGTGCCAGCAGTGAAGCTCAGGGACAGGGGCTCTATTCCCTCTACGAGCAGTACTTC; V: TRBV6-1; J: TRBJ2-7; D: TRBD1; size: .
CDR3: CASSLEAGRGYTF; DNA: TGTGCCAGCAGCTTAGAGGCAGGGCGTGGCTACACCTTC; V: TRBV13; J: TRBJ1-2; D: .; size: .
CDR3: CAINSGTGVLSEAFF; DNA: TGTGCCATCAACAGTGGGACAGGGGTTCTGTCTGAAGCTTTCTTT; V: TRBV10-3; J: TRBJ1-1; D: TRBD1; size: few
CDR3: CASSRGSGAEAFF; DNA: TGTGCCAGCAGTAGGGGCTCTGGGGCTGAAGCTTTCTTT; V: TRBV6-4; J: TRBJ1-1; D: .; size: .
CDR3: CASSSGTGAGNTIYF; DNA: TGTGCCAGCAGCTCCGGGACAGGGGCTGGAAACACCATATATTTT; V: TRBV7-9; J: TRBJ1-3; D: TRBD1; size: .
CDR3: CASLRSGGRGTEAFF; DNA: TGTGCCAGCCTACGTTCCGGGGGTCGCGGCACTGAAGCTTTCTTT; V: TRBV2; J: TRBJ1-1; D: .; size: .
CDR3: CASSEGRTSGTTRSTGELFF; DNA: TGTGCCAGCTCAGAAGGAAGGACTAGCGGGACGACCCGAAGCACCGGGGAGCTGTTTTTT; V: TRBV18; J: TRBJ2-2; D: TRBD2; size: once
CDR3: CASSPRLGETQYF; DNA: TGTGCCAGTTCCCCCCGGCTAGGAGAGACCCAGTACTTC; V: TRBV6-4; J: TRBJ2-5; D: .; size: .
CDR3: CASSSRRTSGGGEQFF; DNA: TGTGCCAGCAGCAGTAGGAGAACTAGCGGGGGGGGTGAGCAGTTCTTC; V: TRBV7-8; J: TRBJ2-1; D: TRBD2; size: .
CDR3: CASSLGQASYEQYF; DNA: TGTGCCAGCAGCTTAGGTCAGGCCTCCTACGAGCAGTACTTC; V: TRBV7-8; J: TRBJ2-7; D: .; size: .
CDR3: CASSPETGLYQPQHF; DNA: TGTGCCAGCAGCCCGGAGACAGGGTTGTATCAGCCCCAGCATTTT; V: TRBV7-2; J: TRBJ1-5; D: TRBD1; size: .
CDR3: CASSIAPPASGISYEQYF; DNA: TGTGCCAGTAGTATAGCCCCTCCCGCTAGCGGGATCTCCTACGAGCAGTACTTC; V: TRBV19; J: TRBJ2-7; D: TRBD2; size: .